One and the same sample provided the 23 T cell receptor beta chains below, sequenced in a study of blood T cell repertoires in COVID-19. TCRdb's copy holds only in-frame clones and misses some; the assay was immunoSEQ multiplex PCR. This sample has approximately 250,000 clones; roughly 86% occur once, and the top ten carry about 8.6%. The material sequenced was peripheral blood. The origin of the receptors is a man between 35 and 55 years old with active or convalescent COVID-19.

This chain connects TRBV7-9 to TRBJ2-7, with D perhaps TRBD1 (7 bases). The CDR3 is made up of 12 amino acids. CDR1 and CDR2 (germline): SEHNR, FQNEAQ (reference sequence). V lost 5 bases to trimming and J lost 6 bases, with 11 bases between them. The CDR3 coding sequence is TGTGCCAGCAGCCCAGGGGGGCGCGAGCAGTACTTC. Its protein product is CASSPGGREQYF.

This clone was detected only a few times. The rearrangement links TRBV30 to TRBJ1-4, with D uncertain. Per germline, CDR1 GTSNPN and CDR2 SVGIG (reference sequence). V lost 0 bases and J 8 bases, leaving 16 bases between the germline ends. The CDR3 is 15 residues long. CDR3 in amino acids: CAWSVRGPPWEKLFF. The DNA of the CDR3 is TGTGCCTGGAGTGTAAGAGGGCCCCCCTGGGAAAAACTGTTTTTT.

In its sample, this clone was seen once. This rearrangement joins TRBV9 to TRBJ2-7; 8 bases are a match to TRBD2. The CDR3 is 13 amino acids. Losses at the gene ends were 3 bases for V and 5 bases for J; bases not matched to a gene: 4. Germline V lookup: CDR1 SGDLS, CDR2 YYNGEE. CDR3 in amino acids: CASSGGTRDEQYF. CDR3 bases: TGTGCCAGCAGCGGCGGGACTAGGGACGAGCAGTACTTC.

Notes on this clone: Other DNA variants within this sample encode the same CDR3. CDR3 nucleotides: TGTGCCAGCAGTTACGACGGGAGTGGTACCGGGGAGCTGTTTTTT. Its translation is CASSYDGSGTGELFF. V and J are TRBV6-5 and TRBJ2-2; tentative D call: TRBD2 (6 bases). Trimming cost V 2 bases and J 5 bases, with 12 bases left between them. From germline, CDR1 is MNHEY and CDR2 SVGAGI. The CDR3 spans 15 residues.

This clone was counted only a few times. V is TRBV6-5 and J is TRBJ1-1; 7 bases agree with TRBD1. Germline CDR1 MNHEY, CDR2 SVGAGI. Germline trimming cut 2 bases from V and 4 bases from J; bases unmatched to any gene: 10. This CDR3 is 16 amino acids long. The CDR3 DNA sequence: TGTGCCAGCAGTTACCGTAAACAGGGGCTCGGCACTGAAGCTTTCTTT. It translates to CASSYRKQGLGTEAFF.

V is TRBV11-2 and J is TRBJ2-3, with D uncertain. The V end lost 5 bases, the J end lost 6 bases, and 9 bases lay between the germline ends. CDR3 length: 12 amino acids. Germline lookup yields CDR1 SGHAT and CDR2 FQNNGV. The CDR3 sequence: CASSPTADTQYF. The DNA of the CDR3 is TGTGCCAGCAGCCCCACCGCGGATACGCAGTATTTT.

This clone was seen just once. The chain employs TRBV19 and TRBJ2-7, with D tentatively TRBD2 (6 bases). Germline CDR1 is LNHDA and CDR2 is SQIVND (reference sequence). The CDR3 consists of 16 residues. V shed 3 bases and J shed 6 bases, with 21 bases lying between them. The CDR3 region is CASSMETRGFLGEQYF. The CDR3 region has the DNA TGTGCCAGTAGTATGGAGACTAGAGGTTTCCTAGGCGAGCAGTACTTC.

Written as DNA, the CDR3 is TGTGCCAGCAATCAAGCGGGAGGGCAAGAGACCCAGTACTTC. Amino acids: CASNQAGGQETQYF. V gene TRBV3-1 (or the pseudogene TRBV3-2) combines with J gene TRBJ2-5; 10 nucleotides agree with TRBD2. The CDR3 totals 14 residues. The trim removed 7 bases at V and 2 bases at J, leaving 4 bases unmatched. Germline V lookup: CDR1 LGHDT, CDR2 YNNKEL (reference sequence).

The rearrangement uses TRBV19 and TRBJ1-6; 8 nucleotides align to TRBD1. The junction had 2 bases not matched to a gene; V was cut back by 3 bases and J by 10 bases. The CDR3 consists of 13 residues. Germline CDR1 reads LNHDA; CDR2 reads SQIVND (reference sequence). In DNA form, the CDR3 reads TGTGCCAGTAGTATCGGGACAGGATCACCCCTCCACTTT. It translates to CASSIGTGSPLHF. Drawing the rest from reference TRBV19 and TRBJ1-6, the complete variable domain is DGGITQSPKYLFRKEGQNVTLSCEQNLNHDAMYWYRQDPGQGLRLIYYSQIVNDFQKGDIAEGYSVSREKKESFPLTVTSAQKNPTAFYLCASSIGTGSPLHFGNGTRLTVT.

This clone was seen only once. The chain is built from TRBV27 and TRBJ2-7; TRBD2 aligns across 14 bases. Germline V gene data show CDR1 as MNHEY and CDR2 as SMNVEV (reference sequence). The CDR3 length is 16 residues. V lost 1 base to trimming and J lost 6 bases; unmatched junction nucleotides: 5. In DNA form, the CDR3 reads TGTGCCAGCAGTTTATACCCGACTAGCGGGAGGGGCGAGCAGTACTTC. Protein: CASSLYPTSGRGEQYF.

The chain couples TRBV7-9 to TRBJ1-4; D is unresolved. CDR1 and CDR2 from the germline V gene are SEHNR and FQNEAQ (reference sequence). CDR3 length: 14 residues. The V and J ends lost 5 bases and 0 bases respectively, with 7 bases between them. This CDR3 is CASSPGATNEKLFF. The CDR3 DNA follows: TGTGCCAGCAGCCCTGGAGCAACTAATGAAAAACTGTTTTTT. Drawing the rest from reference TRBV7-9 and TRBJ1-4, the complete variable domain is DTGVSQNPRHKITKRGQNVTFRCDPISEHNRLYWYRQTLGQGPEFLTYFQNEAQLEKSRLLSDRFSAERPKGSFSTLEIQRTEQGDSAMYLCASSPGATNEKLFFGSGTQLSVL.

The chain has TRBV6-5 and TRBJ1-5; TRBD1 matches 7 bases. CDR1 is MNHEY and CDR2 is SVGAGI in the germline V gene. This CDR3 has 14 amino acids. J was trimmed by 3 bases and V by 7 bases; bases with no gene match: 6. DNA of the CDR3: TGTGCCAGCAAAACAGGGGCCTTCAATCAGCCCCAGCATTTT. It translates to CASKTGAFNQPQHF.

This chain joins TRBV6-5 and TRBJ2-7; 8 bases match TRBD2. The CDR3 loop spans 14 amino acids. Looked up from germline, CDR1 is MNHEY and CDR2 is SVGAGI. The trim removed 7 bases at V and 3 bases at J, leaving 8 bases unmatched. Written as DNA, the CDR3 is TGTGCCAGCACTCCCCCCGGGGGGGACTACGAGCAGTACTTC. Residues: CASTPPGGDYEQYF.

The rearrangement uses TRBV11-2 and TRBJ2-7; D uncertain. Trimming pared 5 bases from V and 6 bases from J, leaving 20 bases between. The CDR3 has 15 residues. Germline V lookup: CDR1 SGHAT, CDR2 FQNNGV. This CDR3 is CASSPTYAASGEQYF. In DNA form, the CDR3 reads TGTGCCAGCAGCCCCACCTACGCAGCCTCGGGCGAGCAGTACTTC.

The V and J genes are TRBV24-1 and TRBJ1-5; D is unclear. CDR1 is KGHDR, CDR2 SFDVKD, per germline. The CDR3 length is 17 residues. The V and J ends lost 3 bases and 1 base respectively, with 15 bases between them. CDR3 protein: CATSDPRAGGSNQPQHF. The CDR3 DNA sequence: TGTGCCACCAGTGATCCCCGAGCGGGTGGGAGCAATCAGCCCCAGCATTTT.

The genes are TRBV29-1 and TRBJ1-2; D call uncertain. With 3 bases removed from V and 2 bases from J, the gap between germline ends came to 10 bases. Germline values: CDR1 SQVTM, CDR2 ANQGSEA. The CDR3 has 13 amino acids. Written as DNA, the CDR3 is TGCAGCGTTGAGGGTGCGGTGAACTATGGCTACACCTTC. Residues: CSVEGAVNYGYTF.

This clone came up once. V is TRBV6-5 and J is TRBJ2-7; 12 bases line up with TRBD1. With 7 bases clipped from V and 6 bases from J, the junction kept 7 bases outside the gene matches. Germline CDR1 reads MNHEY; CDR2 reads SVGAGI. This CDR3 has 14 amino acids. The DNA for the CDR3 is TGTGCCAGCATTCGGGGACAGGGGGCGAGCGAGCAGTACTTC. Translating it yields CASIRGQGASEQYF.

J is TRBJ2-1 and V is TRBV6-4, with TRBD2 matching over 8 bases. Germline-derived CDR1 and CDR2 are MRHNA and SNTAGT. The CDR3 covers 16 residues. The trim removed 4 bases at V and 4 bases at J, leaving 9 bases unmatched. The CDR3 nucleotides are TGTGCCAGCAGTGTCCGATCGGGGGGGGCTTACAATGAGCAGTTCTTC. Protein: CASSVRSGGAYNEQFF.

V is TRBV11-3 and J is TRBJ2-7; 12 nucleotides line up with TRBD2. Germline lookup yields CDR1 SGHNT and CDR2 YENEEA. V trimming: 6 bases; J trimming: 5 bases; junction bases outside the gene matches: 5. The CDR3 has 14 residues. The CDR3, as DNA: TGTGCCAGCAGTTCTCGGACTAGCGGGAACGAGCAGTACTTC. Its translation is CASSSRTSGNEQYF.

V is TRBV6-5 and J is TRBJ2-2, with 9 bases matching TRBD2. The CDR3 contains 15 residues. From germline, CDR1 is MNHEY and CDR2 SVGAGI. After removal of 6 bases from V and 5 bases from J, the junction contained 7 bases not matched to a gene. The chain's CDR3 is CASRAGGVETGELFF. CDR3 coding DNA: TGTGCCAGCAGAGCGGGAGGAGTAGAAACCGGGGAGCTGTTTTTT.

The chain employs TRBV29-1 and TRBJ2-5; 8 nucleotides agree with TRBD1. Germline V CDR1 and CDR2: SQVTM, ANQGSEA. The V and J ends lost 7 bases and 5 bases, in that order; junction bases with no gene match: 3. The CDR3 runs to 11 residues. CDR3: CSARTGETQYF. DNA of the CDR3: TGCAGCGCCCGGACAGGGGAGACCCAGTACTTC.

This sequence joins TRBV6-2 or TRBV6-3 and TRBJ2-7; no firm D call. With 4 bases removed from V and 2 bases from J, the gap between germline ends came to 3 bases. The germline V gene encodes CDR1 MNHEY and CDR2 SVGEGT. The CDR3 is made up of 11 amino acids. CDR3: CASSFTYEQYF. The CDR3 region has the DNA TGTGCCAGCAGTTTTACCTACGAGCAGTACTTC.

This chain connects TRBV5-4 to TRBJ2-5; 9 bases align to TRBD2. Germline V gives CDR1 SGHNT, CDR2 YYREEE (reference sequence). The V and J ends lost 0 bases and 2 bases, in that order; junction bases with no gene match: 8. The CDR3 has 17 amino acids. CDR3 protein: CASSLEGGGALQETQYF. DNA for the CDR3: TGTGCCAGCAGCTTGGAGGGCGGGGGGGCCCTACAAGAGACCCAGTACTTC.